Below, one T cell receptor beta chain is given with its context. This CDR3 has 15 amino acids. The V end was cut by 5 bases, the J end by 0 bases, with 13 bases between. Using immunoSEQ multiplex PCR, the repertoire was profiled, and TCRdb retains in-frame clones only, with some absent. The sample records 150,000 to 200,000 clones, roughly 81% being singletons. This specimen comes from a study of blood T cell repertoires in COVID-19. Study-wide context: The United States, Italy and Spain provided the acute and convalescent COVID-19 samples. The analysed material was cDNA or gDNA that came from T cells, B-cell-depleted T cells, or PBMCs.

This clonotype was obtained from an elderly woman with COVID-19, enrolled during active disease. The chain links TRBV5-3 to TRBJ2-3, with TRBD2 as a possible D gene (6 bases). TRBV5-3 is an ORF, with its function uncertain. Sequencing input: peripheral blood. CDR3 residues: CARSQWRASTDTQYF. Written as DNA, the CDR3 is TGTGCCAGAAGTCAGTGGAGGGCTAGCACAGATACGCAGTATTTT.